A selection of T cell receptor beta chains follows, all from one sample in a study of T cell responses to AZD1222 COVID-19 vaccine. Sequencing was performed with immunoSEQ multiplex PCR; in TCRdb, only in-frame clones are kept and a portion is missing. The profile shows about 89,000 clones, around nine tenths of them singletons. Source: peripheral blood, taken 28 days after the second AZD1222 dose. Receptor source: an adult who received the AZD1222 COVID-19 vaccine. Each CDR3 is given with its conserved first and last residue. D genes are given only for firm matches. The size of a clone is reported for some rows only, either as once, few or many, or as a class for expanded clones.

clone_size,v_call,j_call,d_call,cdr3_nt,cdr3_aa
NA,TRBV21-1,TRBJ2-7,NA,TGTGCCAGCAGCAAAGTTACGTCCAGCTCCTACGAGCAGTACTTC,CASSKVTSSSYEQYF
NA,TRBV28,TRBJ1-3,NA,TGTGCCAGCAGTTTAGGGGGCCGGGGGGCTGGAAACACCATATATTTT,CASSLGGRGAGNTIYF
NA,TRBV5-5,TRBJ1-2,TRBD1,TGTGCCAGCAGCTTAGGGGACAGGGTTGGTGGCTACACCTTC,CASSLGDRVGGYTF
NA,TRBV5-1,TRBJ2-5,NA,TGCGCCAGCACCAGCTTGGGACTGATACAAGAGACCCAGTACTTC,CASTSLGLIQETQYF
NA,TRBV5-4,TRBJ2-2,NA,TGTGCCAGCAGCTTCGGGGGAAAGGCCGGGGAGCTGTTTTTT,CASSFGGKAGELFF
NA,TRBV4-1,TRBJ2-3,TRBD2,TGCGCCAGCAGCCAAGCCGGACTAGCGGGAGGGCCAAAGGGCACAGATACGCAGTATTTT,CASSQAGLAGGPKGTDTQYF
NA,TRBV5-4,TRBJ2-5,TRBD2,TGTGCCAGCAGCTTGGCGGGGGGACGCCAAGAGACCCAGTACTTC,CASSLAGGRQETQYF
NA,TRBV2,TRBJ1-1,NA,TGTGCCAGCAGCGCCCAAATAAACACCGAAGCTTTCTTT,CASSAQINTEAFF
NA,TRBV30,TRBJ1-4,NA,TGTGCCTGGAGTATCCGTGAAAAACTGTTTTTT,CAWSIREKLFF
NA,TRBV7-3,TRBJ2-2,TRBD2,TGTGCCAGCAGCTTAAGATGGGGATTAGCGGGGGTTACCACCGGGGAGCTGTTTTTT,CASSLRWGLAGVTTGELFF
NA,TRBV6-2/TRBV6-3,TRBJ2-2,TRBD2,TGTGCCAGCAGTTATGCTAGCGGGGGGTTCGCCGGGGAGCTGTTTTTT,CASSYASGGFAGELFF
once,TRBV7-3,TRBJ2-1,NA,TGTGCCAGCAGCCAAGGGAGGACTGAGCAGTTCTTC,CASSQGRTEQFF
NA,TRBV10-3,TRBJ1-1,NA,TGTGCCACCTCCGGGACCTGGGAAGCTTTCTTT,CATSGTWEAFF
NA,TRBV5-1,TRBJ2-2,TRBD2,TGCGCCAGCAGCCAACTAGCGGGGCCTAACACCGGGGAGCTGTTTTTT,CASSQLAGPNTGELFF
NA,TRBV28,TRBJ1-1,TRBD1,TGTGCCAGCAGTCAAAATCCGGGACAGGGGAACACTGAAGCTTTCTTT,CASSQNPGQGNTEAFF
NA,TRBV5-4,TRBJ1-6,NA,TGTGCCAGCAGCTTGGGGGGGGCGGGAAATTCACCCCTCCACTTT,CASSLGGAGNSPLHF
few,TRBV28,TRBJ2-1,NA,TGTGCCAGCAGTTTCCCCCCCCTTAGTAATGAGCAGTTCTTC,CASSFPPLSNEQFF
NA,TRBV18,TRBJ2-7,NA,TGTGCCAGCTCACCATTGAGAAGGGCTAGCGTAGCCTACGAGCAGTACTTC,CASSPLRRASVAYEQYF
NA,TRBV24-1,TRBJ1-4,NA,TGTGCCACCAGTGACCGATCCAGGGGAGGTAATGAAAAACTGTTTTTT,CATSDRSRGGNEKLFF
once,TRBV24-1,TRBJ2-6,NA,TGTGCCACCAGTGGTGGAGGGGCGGGGGCCAACGTCCTGACTTTC,CATSGGGAGANVLTF
NA,TRBV28,TRBJ1-1,NA,TGTGCCAGCAGTAGGGCCGGCTGGGATATGAACACTGAAGCTTTCTTT,CASSRAGWDMNTEAFF
NA,TRBV11-2,TRBJ2-2,TRBD2,TGTGCCAGCAGCCCTGGGACTAGCGGATACGGGGAGCTGTTTTTT,CASSPGTSGYGELFF
NA,TRBV27,TRBJ1-5,NA,TGTGCCAGCAGTTTGTGGTCATCTAGCAATCAGCCCCAGCATTTT,CASSLWSSSNQPQHF
NA,TRBV15,TRBJ1-5,NA,TGTGCCACCAGCAGAGATCCGACACTTAGCAATCAGCCCCAGCATTTT,CATSRDPTLSNQPQHF
NA,TRBV27,TRBJ2-4,NA,TGTGCCAGCAGGGGAGAACTAGCCAAAAACATTCAGTACTTC,CASRGELAKNIQYF
NA,TRBV2,TRBJ1-2,TRBD1,TGTGCCAGCAGATCCGGGACAGGGTATGGCTACACCTTC,CASRSGTGYGYTF
once,TRBV28,TRBJ2-3,TRBD2,TGTGCCAGCAGTTTGTTGAGCGGGATGGGAAATACGCAGTATTTT,CASSLLSGMGNTQYF
NA,TRBV6-5,TRBJ1-5,NA,TGTGCCAGCAGTTGGGACGGTAATCAGCCCCAGCATTTT,CASSWDGNQPQHF
once,TRBV5-1,TRBJ2-2,NA,TGCGCCAGCAGCTTGACAGACAGGAGAGGGACCGGGGAGCTGTTTTTT,CASSLTDRRGTGELFF
NA,TRBV30,TRBJ2-2,TRBD2,TGTGCCTGGAGTGTACTAGCGGGGGGACGGACACCCGGGGAGCTGTTTTTT,CAWSVLAGGRTPGELFF
once,TRBV7-2,TRBJ2-1,TRBD2,TGTGCCAGCAGCCCCGCTAAGACTAGCGGGGGGGCCCATGAGCAGTTCTTC,CASSPAKTSGGAHEQFF
NA,TRBV28,TRBJ1-5,TRBD1,TGTGCCAGCAGTCCCTCAGGGGGCAGGTCCCAGCCCCAGCATTTT,CASSPSGGRSQPQHF
NA,TRBV10-1,TRBJ2-1,TRBD1,TGCGCCAGCAGTAGGACAGGGGTCGAAAATGAGCAGTTCTTC,CASSRTGVENEQFF
NA,TRBV20-1,TRBJ1-5,TRBD1,TGCAGTGCTGGTGACAGGGTGAATTCTCAGCCCCAGCATTTT,CSAGDRVNSQPQHF
NA,TRBV29-1,TRBJ2-7,NA,TGCAGCGTTGTTCCCGGGACGGGATACGAGCAGTACTTC,CSVVPGTGYEQYF
few,TRBV5-6,TRBJ1-4,TRBD1,TGTGCCAGCAGCTTGGCTCTCGGGACAGGGGATCATGAAAAACTGTTTTTT,CASSLALGTGDHEKLFF
NA,TRBV20-1,TRBJ2-7,NA,TGCAGTGCTAGCCAATACTACGAGCAGTACTTC,CSASQYYEQYF
NA,TRBV5-1,TRBJ1-2,TRBD1,TGCGCCAGCAGAGAGGACAGGGGACATTATGGCTACACCTTC,CASREDRGHYGYTF
NA,TRBV5-1,TRBJ2-5,TRBD2,TGCGCCAGCAGCTATCTAAAGGGGATCCCTAGCGGGAGTGAGACCCAGTACTTC,CASSYLKGIPSGSETQYF
NA,TRBV5-1,TRBJ1-6,TRBD1,TGCGCCAGCAGCAGTACAGGGGCATATTCACCCCTCCACTTT,CASSSTGAYSPLHF
NA,TRBV19,TRBJ1-3,NA,TGTGCCAGTAGTATTAGGACGGACTCTGGAAACACCATATATTTT,CASSIRTDSGNTIYF
many,TRBV24-1,TRBJ2-5,NA,TGTGCCACCAGTGATTTCGAGACCCAGTACTTC,CATSDFETQYF
NA,TRBV19,TRBJ2-7,NA,TGTGCCAGTAGTACAGCGTTTAGCTCCTACGAGCAGTACTTC,CASSTAFSSYEQYF
NA,TRBV29-1,TRBJ2-7,NA,TGCAGCGTTCACGGGGTCCCTACCTACGAGCAGTACTTC,CSVHGVPTYEQYF
NA,TRBV20-1,TRBJ2-7,TRBD1,TGCAGTGCTAGTGACGGACAGGGTTACGAGCAGTACTTC,CSASDGQGYEQYF
NA,TRBV28,TRBJ2-3,NA,TGTGCCAGCAGCCGGCGCGAGGGCACAGATACGCAGTATTTT,CASSRREGTDTQYF
NA,TRBV6-5,TRBJ1-3,NA,TGTGCCAGCAGTTACGACAGGTTCTCTGGAAACACCATATATTTT,CASSYDRFSGNTIYF
NA,TRBV7-9,TRBJ1-2,NA,TGTGCCAGCAGCTTAATGAGCAGGGCGGATGGCTACACCTTC,CASSLMSRADGYTF
NA,TRBV10-2,TRBJ1-5,TRBD1,TGCGCCAGCAGCGAGACAGGGGGCATCCAGCCCCAGCATTTT,CASSETGGIQPQHF
few,TRBV11-3,TRBJ2-7,TRBD2,TGTGCCAGCAGCACGGGACTAGCCTGCTACGAGCAGTACTTC,CASSTGLACYEQYF